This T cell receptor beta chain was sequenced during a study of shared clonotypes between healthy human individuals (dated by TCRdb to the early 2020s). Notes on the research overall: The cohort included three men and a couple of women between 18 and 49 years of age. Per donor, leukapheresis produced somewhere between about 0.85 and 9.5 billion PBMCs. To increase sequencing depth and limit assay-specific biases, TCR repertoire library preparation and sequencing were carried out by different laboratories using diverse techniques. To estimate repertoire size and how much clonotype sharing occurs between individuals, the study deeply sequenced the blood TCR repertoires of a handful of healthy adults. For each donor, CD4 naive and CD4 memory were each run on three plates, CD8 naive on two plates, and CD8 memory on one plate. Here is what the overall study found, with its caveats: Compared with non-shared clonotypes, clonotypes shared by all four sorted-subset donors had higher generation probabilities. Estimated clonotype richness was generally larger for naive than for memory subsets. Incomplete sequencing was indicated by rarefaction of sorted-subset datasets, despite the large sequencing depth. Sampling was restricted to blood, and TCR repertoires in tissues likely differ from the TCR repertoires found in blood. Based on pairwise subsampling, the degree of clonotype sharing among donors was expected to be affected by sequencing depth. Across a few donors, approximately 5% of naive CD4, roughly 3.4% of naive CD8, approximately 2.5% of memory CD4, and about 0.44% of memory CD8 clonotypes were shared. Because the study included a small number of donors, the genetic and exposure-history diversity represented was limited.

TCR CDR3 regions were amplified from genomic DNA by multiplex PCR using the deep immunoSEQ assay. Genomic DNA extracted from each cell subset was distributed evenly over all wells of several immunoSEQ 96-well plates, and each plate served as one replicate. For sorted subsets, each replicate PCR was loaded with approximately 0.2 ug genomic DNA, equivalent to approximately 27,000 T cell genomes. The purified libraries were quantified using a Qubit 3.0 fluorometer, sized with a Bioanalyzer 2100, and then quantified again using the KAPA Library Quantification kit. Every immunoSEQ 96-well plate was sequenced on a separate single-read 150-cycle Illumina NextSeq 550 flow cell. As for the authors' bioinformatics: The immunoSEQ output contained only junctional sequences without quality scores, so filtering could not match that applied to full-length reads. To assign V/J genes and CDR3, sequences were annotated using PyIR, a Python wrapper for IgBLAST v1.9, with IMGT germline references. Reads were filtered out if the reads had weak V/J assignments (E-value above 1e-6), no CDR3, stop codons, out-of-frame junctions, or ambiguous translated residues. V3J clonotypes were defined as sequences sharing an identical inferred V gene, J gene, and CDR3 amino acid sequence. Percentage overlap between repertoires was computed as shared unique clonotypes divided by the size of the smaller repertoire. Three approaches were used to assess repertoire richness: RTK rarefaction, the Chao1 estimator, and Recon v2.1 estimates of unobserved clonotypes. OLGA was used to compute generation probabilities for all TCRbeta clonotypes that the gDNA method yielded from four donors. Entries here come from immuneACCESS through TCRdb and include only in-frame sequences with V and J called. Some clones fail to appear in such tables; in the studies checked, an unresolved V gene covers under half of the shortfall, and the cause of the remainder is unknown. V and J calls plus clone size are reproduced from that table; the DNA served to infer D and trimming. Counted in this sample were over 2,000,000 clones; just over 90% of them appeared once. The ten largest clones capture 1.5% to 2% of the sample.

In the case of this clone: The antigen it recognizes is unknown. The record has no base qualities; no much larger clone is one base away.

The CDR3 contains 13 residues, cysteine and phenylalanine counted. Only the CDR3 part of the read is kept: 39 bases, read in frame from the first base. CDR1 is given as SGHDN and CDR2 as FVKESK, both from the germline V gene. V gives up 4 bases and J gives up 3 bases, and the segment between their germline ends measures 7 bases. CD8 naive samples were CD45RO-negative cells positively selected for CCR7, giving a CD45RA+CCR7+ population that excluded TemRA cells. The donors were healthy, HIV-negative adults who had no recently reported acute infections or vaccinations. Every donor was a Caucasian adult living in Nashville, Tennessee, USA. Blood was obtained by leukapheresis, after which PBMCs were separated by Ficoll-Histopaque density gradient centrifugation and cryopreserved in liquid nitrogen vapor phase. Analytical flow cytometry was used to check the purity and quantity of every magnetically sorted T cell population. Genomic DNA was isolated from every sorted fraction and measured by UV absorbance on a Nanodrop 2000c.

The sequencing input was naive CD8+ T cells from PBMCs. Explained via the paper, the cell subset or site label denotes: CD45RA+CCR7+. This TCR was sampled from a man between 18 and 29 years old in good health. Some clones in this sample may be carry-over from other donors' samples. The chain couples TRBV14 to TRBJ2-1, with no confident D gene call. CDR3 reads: CASSRVIYNEQFF. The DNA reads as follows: TGTGCCAGCAGCCGCGTCATCTACAATGAGCAGTTCTTC. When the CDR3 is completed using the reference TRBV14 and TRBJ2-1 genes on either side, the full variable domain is EAGVTQFPSHSVIEKGQTVTLRCDPISGHDNLYWYRRVMGKEIKFLLHFVKESKQDESGMPNNRFLAERTGGTYSTLKVQPAELEDSGVYFCASSRVIYNEQFFGPGTRLTVL.